The clone carrying this T cell receptor (beta chain) was counted many times. The data belong to a study of blood T cell repertoires in COVID-19. Authors' data handling: Reference gene primer amplification in the assay estimated nucleated cell counts. Libraries were prepared by immunoSEQ multiplex PCR; TCRdb keeps only in-frame clonotypes and omits some of them. V, J and clone size were drawn from that table, and D and trimming were deduced from the DNA. This table holds about 380,000 clones, around 87% found once. Cohort assignment relied on participant-reported clinical history. Recovered status in Cohort 3 required two negative PCRs, clearance, or symptom resolution. Germline V gene data show CDR1 as MGHRA and CDR2 as YSYEKL. This CDR3 is built from 14 residues. Trimming took off 8 bases at V and 3 bases at J, with 16 bases between the two ends.

The V and J genes are TRBV4-1 and TRBJ1-1; unclear D gene. The specimen sequenced was PBMCs or T cells enriched from blood (not recorded which). This TCR was sampled from a young man who had recovered from COVID-19. CDR3 sequence (DNA): TGCGCCAGCCGGGCCCCCTTGAGGGACACTGAAGCTTTCTTT. Translating gives CASRAPLRDTEAFF.